In its sample, the clone carrying this TCR beta chain was seen once. Its antigen is not identified. This record belongs to a study of siplizumab effects on memory and regulatory T cells. General observations from the study: A minor share of alloreactive clones matched unstimulated subsets. Tregs proliferating in siplizumab cultures lacked confirmation of their suppressive function.

TCRdb keeps only in-frame clones here, not all; method: immunoSEQ multiplex PCR. The repertoire includes 90,000 to 120,000 clones, about 90% of them detected once, and approximately 0.71% sits in the top ten. Germline values: CDR1 SNHLY, CDR2 FYNNEI. The CDR3 runs to 13 residues. Trimming cost V 8 bases and J 6 bases, with 13 bases left between them. Sequencing used Tregs sorted from blood. The rearrangement links TRBV2 to TRBJ2-2; D is uncertain. The receptor was derived from a human donor in good health. CDR3 nucleotide sequence: TGTGCCAGCGCCACAATGGGTGCCGGGGAGCTGTTTTTT. Amino acid sequence: CASATMGAGELFF. The entire variable domain, with the rest obtained from reference TRBV2 and TRBJ2-2, is as follows: EPEVTQTPSHQVTQMGQEVILRCVPISNHLYFYWYRQILGQKVEFLVSFYNNEISEKSEIFDDQFSVERPDGSNFTLKIRSTKLEDSAMYFCASATMGAGELFFGEGSRLTVL.